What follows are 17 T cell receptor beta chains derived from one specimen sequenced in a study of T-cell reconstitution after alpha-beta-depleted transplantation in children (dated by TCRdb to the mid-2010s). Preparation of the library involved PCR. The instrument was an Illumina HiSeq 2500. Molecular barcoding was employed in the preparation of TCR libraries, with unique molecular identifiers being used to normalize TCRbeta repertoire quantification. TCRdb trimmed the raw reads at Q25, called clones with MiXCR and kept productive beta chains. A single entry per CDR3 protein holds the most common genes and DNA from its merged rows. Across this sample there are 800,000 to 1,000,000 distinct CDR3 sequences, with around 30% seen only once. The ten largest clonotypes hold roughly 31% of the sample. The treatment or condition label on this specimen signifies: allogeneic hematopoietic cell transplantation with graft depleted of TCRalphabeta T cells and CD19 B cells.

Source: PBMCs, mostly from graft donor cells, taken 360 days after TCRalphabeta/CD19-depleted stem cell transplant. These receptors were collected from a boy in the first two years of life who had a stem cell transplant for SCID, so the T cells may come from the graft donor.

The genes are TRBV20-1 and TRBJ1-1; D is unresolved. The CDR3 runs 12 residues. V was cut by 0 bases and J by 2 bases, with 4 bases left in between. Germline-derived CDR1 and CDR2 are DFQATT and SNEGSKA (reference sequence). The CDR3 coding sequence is TGCAGTGCTAGAGATTTCAACACTGAAGCTTTCTTT. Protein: CSARDFNTEAFF.

CDR3 sequence reads: CASTPSGELFF. CDR3 DNA sequence: TGTGCCAGCACCCCGTCCGGGGAGCTGTTTTTT. This chain joins TRBV12-3 or TRBV12-4 and TRBJ2-2; D ambiguous. V shed 7 bases and J shed 6 bases, with 6 bases lying between them. This CDR3 has 11 amino acids.

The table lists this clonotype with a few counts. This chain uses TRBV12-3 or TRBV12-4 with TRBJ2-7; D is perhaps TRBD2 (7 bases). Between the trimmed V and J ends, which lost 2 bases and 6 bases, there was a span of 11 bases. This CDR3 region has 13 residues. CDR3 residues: CASSLRGGGEQYF. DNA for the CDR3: TGTGCCAGCAGTTTAAGGGGGGGCGGCGAGCAGTACTTC.

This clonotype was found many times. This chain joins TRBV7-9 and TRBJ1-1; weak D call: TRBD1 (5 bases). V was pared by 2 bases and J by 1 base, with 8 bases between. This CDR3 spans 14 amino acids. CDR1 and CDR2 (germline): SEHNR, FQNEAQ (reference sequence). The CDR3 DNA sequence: TGTGCCAGCAGCTTACCCGGGGGGAACACTGAAGCTTTCTTT. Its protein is CASSLPGGNTEAFF.

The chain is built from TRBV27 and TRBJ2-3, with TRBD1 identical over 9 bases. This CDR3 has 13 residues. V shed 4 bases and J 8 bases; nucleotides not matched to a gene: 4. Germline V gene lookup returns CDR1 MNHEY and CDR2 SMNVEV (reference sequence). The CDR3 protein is CASSSGTGSTQYF. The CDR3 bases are TGTGCCAGCAGTTCCGGGACAGGGAGTACGCAGTATTTT.

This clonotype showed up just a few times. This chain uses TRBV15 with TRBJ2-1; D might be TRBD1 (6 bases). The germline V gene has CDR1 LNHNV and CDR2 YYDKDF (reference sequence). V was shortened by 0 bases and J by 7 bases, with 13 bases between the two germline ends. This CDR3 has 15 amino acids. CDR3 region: CATSRDSGVGNEQFF. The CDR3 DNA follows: TGTGCCACCAGCAGAGATTCAGGGGTGGGGAATGAGCAGTTCTTC.

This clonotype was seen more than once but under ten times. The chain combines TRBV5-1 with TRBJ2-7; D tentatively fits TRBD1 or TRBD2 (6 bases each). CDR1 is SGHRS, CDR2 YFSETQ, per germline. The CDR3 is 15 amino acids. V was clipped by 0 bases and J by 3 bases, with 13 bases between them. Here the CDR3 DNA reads TGCGCCAGCAGCTTGGATGCAGGAGGGGGCTACGAGCAGTACTTC. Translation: CASSLDAGGGYEQYF.

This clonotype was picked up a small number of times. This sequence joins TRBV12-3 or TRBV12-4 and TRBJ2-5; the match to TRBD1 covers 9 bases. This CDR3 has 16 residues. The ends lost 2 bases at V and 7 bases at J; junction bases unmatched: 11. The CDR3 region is CASSLWRTGAIGTQYF. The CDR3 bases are TGTGCCAGCAGTTTATGGCGGACAGGGGCGATAGGGACCCAGTACTTC.

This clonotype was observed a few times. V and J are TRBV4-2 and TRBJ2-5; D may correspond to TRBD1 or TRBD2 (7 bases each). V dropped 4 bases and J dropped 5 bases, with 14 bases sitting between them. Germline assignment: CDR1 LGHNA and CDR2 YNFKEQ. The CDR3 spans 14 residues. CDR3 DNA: TGTGCCAGCAGCCTAACCAGGGGGGGGGAGACCCAGTACTTC. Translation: CASSLTRGGETQYF.

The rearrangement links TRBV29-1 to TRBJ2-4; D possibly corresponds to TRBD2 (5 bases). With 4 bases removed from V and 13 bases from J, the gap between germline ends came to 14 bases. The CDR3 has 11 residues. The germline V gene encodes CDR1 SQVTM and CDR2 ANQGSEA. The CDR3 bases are TGCAGCGTTGGAGATAGTAGCGAACAGTACTTC. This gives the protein CSVGDSSEQYF. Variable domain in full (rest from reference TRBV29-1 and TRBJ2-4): SAVISQKPSRDICQRGTSLTIQCQVDSQVTMMFWYRQQPGQSLTLIATANQGSEATYESGFVIDKFPISRPNLTFSTLTVSNMSPEDSSIYLCSVGDSSEQYFGAGTRLSVL.

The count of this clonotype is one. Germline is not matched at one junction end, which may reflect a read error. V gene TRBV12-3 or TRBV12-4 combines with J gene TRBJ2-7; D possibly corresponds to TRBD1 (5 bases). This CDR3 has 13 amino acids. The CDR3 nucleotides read TGTGCCAGCAGTTTAACAGGTACGGCTGGCAAGCATTTC. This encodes CASSLTGTAGKHF.

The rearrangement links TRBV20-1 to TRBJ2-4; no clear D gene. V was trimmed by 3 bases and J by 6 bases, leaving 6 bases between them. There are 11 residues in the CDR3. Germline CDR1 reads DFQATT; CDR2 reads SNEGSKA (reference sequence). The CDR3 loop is CSASGLNIQYF. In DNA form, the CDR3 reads TGCAGTGCTAGTGGCTTAAACATTCAGTACTTC.

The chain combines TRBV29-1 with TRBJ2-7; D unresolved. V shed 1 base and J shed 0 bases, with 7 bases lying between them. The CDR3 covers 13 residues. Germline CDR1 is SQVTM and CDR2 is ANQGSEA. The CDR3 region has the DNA TGCAGCGTTGAAGGCCAGTCCTCCTACGAGCAGTACTTC. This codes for CSVEGQSSYEQYF.

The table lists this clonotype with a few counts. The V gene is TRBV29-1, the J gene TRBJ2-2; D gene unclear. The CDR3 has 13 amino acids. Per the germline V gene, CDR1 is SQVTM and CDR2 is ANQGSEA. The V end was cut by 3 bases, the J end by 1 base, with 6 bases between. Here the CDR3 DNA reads TGCAGCGTTGATCGGCAGAACACCGGGGAGCTGTTTTTT. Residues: CSVDRQNTGELFF.

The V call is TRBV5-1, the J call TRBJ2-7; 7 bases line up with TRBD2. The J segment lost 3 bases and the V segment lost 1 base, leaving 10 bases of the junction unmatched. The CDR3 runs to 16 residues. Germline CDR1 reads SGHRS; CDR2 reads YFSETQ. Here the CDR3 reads CASSLSGLVSLYEQYF. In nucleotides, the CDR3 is TGCGCCAGCAGCTTGTCAGGACTAGTTTCACTCTACGAGCAGTACTTC.

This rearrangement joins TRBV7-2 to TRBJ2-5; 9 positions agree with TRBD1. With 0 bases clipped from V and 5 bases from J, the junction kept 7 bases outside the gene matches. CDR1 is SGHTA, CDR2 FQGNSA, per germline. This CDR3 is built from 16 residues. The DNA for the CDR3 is TGTGCCAGCAGCTTAGCACGGACAGGGGCGGGGGAGACCCAGTACTTC. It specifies CASSLARTGAGETQYF. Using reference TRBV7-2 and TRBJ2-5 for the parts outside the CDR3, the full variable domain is GAGVSQSPSNKVTEKGKDVELRCDPISGHTALYWYRQSLGQGLEFLIYFQGNSAPDKSGLPSDRFSAERTGGSVSTLTIQRTQQEDSAVYLCASSLARTGAGETQYFGPGTRLLVL.

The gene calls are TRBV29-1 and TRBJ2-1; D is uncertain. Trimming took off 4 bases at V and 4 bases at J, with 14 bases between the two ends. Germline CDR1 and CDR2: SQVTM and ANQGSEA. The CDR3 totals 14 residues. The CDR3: CSVGAVDLYNEQFF. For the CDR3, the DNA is TGCAGCGTTGGGGCAGTAGACCTATACAATGAGCAGTTCTTC.